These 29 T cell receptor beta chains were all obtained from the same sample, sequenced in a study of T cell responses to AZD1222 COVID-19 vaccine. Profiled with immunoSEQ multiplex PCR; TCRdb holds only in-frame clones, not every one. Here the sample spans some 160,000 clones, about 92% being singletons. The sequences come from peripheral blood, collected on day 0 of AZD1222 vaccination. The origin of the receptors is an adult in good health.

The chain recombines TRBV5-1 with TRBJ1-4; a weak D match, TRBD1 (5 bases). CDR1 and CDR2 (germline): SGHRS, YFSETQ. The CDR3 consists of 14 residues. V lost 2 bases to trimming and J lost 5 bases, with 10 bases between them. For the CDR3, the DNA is TGCGCCAGCAGCTTTGGTCAGGGAAATGAAAAACTGTTTTTT. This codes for CASSFGQGNEKLFF.

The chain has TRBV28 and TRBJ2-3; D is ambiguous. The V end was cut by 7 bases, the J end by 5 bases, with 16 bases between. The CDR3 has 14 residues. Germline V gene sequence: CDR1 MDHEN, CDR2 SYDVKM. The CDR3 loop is CASKEFGEQDTQYF. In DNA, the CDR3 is TGTGCCAGCAAGGAGTTTGGGGAACAAGATACGCAGTATTTT.

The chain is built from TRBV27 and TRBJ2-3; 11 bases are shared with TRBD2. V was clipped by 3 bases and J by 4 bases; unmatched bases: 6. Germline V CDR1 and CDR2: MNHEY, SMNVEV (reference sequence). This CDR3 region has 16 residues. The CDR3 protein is CASSLFSGGAADTQYF. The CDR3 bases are TGTGCCAGCAGTTTGTTTAGCGGGGGGGCCGCAGATACGCAGTATTTT.

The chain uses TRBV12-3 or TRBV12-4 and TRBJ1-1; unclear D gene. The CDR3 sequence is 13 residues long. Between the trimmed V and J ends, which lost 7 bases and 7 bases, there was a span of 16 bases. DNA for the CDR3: TGTGCCAGCATGGGCATAGGATATTTTGAAGCTTTCTTT. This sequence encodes CASMGIGYFEAFF.

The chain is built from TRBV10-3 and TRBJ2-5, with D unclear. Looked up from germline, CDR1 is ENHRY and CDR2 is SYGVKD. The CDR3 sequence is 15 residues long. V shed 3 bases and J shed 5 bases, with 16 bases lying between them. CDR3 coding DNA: TGTGCCATCAGTGATAGTGGCAGGCGGTGGGAGACCCAGTACTTC. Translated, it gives CAISDSGRRWETQYF.

The CDR3 coding sequence is TGTGCCAGCAGTGGGGGGACAGGGACTGAAAAACTGTTTTTT. Its protein is CASSGGTGTEKLFF. The rearrangement links TRBV2 to TRBJ1-4; TRBD1 agrees at 9 bases. The CDR3 is 14 amino acids. Trimming cost V 4 bases and J 7 bases; bases outside gene matches: 4. Germline V CDR1 and CDR2: SNHLY, FYNNEI.

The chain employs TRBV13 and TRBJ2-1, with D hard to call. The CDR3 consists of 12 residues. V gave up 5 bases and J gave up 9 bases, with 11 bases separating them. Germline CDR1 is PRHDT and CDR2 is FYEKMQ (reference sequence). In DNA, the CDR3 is TGTGCCAGCAGCCCCAGTGGTGTTGAGCAGTTCTTC. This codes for CASSPSGVEQFF. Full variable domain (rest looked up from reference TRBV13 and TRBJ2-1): AAGVIQSPRHLIKEKRETATLKCYPIPRHDTVYWYQQGPGQDPQFLISFYEKMQSDKGSIPDRFSAQQFSDYHSELNMSSLELGDSALYFCASSPSGVEQFFGPGTRLTVL.

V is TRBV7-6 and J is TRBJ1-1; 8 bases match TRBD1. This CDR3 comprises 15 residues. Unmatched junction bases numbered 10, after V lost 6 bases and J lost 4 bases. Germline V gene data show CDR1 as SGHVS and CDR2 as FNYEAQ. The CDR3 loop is CASSPEGTGGTEAFF. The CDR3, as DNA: TGTGCCAGCAGTCCGGAGGGAACAGGGGGCACTGAAGCTTTCTTT.

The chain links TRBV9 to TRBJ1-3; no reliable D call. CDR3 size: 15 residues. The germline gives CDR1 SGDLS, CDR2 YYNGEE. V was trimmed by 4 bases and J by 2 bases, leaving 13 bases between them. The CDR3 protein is CASSNGGGPGNTIYF. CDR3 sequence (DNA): TGTGCCAGCAGCAATGGTGGAGGACCTGGAAACACCATATATTTT.

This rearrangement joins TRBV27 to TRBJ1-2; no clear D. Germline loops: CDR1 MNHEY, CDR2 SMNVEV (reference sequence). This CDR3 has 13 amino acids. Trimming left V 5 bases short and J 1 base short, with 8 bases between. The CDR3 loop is CASSPRVNYGYTF. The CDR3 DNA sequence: TGTGCCAGCAGTCCCAGAGTTAACTATGGCTACACCTTC.

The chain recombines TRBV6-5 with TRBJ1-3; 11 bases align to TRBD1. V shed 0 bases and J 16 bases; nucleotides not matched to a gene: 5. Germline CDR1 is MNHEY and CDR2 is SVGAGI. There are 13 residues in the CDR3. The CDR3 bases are TGTGCCAGCAGTTACTCGGACAGGGGGCCTCATTATTTT. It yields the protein CASSYSDRGPHYF.

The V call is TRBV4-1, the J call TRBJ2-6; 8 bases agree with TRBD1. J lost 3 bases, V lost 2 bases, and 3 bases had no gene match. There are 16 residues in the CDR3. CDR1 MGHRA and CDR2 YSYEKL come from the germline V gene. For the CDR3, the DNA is TGCGCCAGCAGCCAACCCGGGACAGGTGGGGCCAACGTCCTGACTTTC. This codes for CASSQPGTGGANVLTF.

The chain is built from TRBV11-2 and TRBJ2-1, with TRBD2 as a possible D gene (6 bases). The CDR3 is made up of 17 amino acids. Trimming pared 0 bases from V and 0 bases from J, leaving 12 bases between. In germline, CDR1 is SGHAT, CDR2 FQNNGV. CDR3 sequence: CASSLERGMSSYNEQFF. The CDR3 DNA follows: TGTGCCAGCAGCTTAGAACGGGGGATGAGCTCCTACAATGAGCAGTTCTTC.

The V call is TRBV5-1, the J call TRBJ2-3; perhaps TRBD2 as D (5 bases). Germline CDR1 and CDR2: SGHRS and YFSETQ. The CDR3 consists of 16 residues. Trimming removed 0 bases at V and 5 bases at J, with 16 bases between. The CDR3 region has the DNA TGCGCCAGCAGCTTGGAGCGGCAGATTCAAGGAGATACGCAGTATTTT. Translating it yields CASSLERQIQGDTQYF.

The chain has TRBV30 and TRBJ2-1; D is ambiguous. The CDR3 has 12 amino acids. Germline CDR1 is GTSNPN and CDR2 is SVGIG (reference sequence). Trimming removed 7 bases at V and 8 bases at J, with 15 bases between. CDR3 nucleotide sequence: TGTGCCTCCTATAAAAGAGGCGATGAGCAGTTCTTC. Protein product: CASYKRGDEQFF.

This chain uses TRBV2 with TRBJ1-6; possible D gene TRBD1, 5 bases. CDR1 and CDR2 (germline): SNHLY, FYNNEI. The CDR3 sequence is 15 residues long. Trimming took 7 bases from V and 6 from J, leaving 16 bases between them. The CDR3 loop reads CASMGTIFINSPLHF. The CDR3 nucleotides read TGTGCCAGCATGGGGACCATTTTCATTAATTCACCCCTCCACTTT. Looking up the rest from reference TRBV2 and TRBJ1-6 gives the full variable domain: EPEVTQTPSHQVTQMGQEVILRCVPISNHLYFYWYRQILGQKVEFLVSFYNNEISEKSEIFDDQFSVERPDGSNFTLKIRSTKLEDSAMYFCASMGTIFINSPLHFGNGTRLTVT.

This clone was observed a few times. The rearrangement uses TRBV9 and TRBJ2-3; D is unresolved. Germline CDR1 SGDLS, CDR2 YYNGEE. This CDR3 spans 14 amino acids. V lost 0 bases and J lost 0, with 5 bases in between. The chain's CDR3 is CASSVDDSTDTQYF. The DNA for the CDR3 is TGTGCCAGCAGCGTAGATGATAGCACAGATACGCAGTATTTT.

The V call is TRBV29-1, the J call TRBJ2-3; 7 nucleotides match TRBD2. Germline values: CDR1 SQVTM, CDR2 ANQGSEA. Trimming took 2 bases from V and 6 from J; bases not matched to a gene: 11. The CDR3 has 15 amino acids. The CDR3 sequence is CSVEPGHGGRDTQYF. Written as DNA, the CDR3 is TGCAGCGTTGAACCTGGGCACGGGGGGAGGGATACGCAGTATTTT.

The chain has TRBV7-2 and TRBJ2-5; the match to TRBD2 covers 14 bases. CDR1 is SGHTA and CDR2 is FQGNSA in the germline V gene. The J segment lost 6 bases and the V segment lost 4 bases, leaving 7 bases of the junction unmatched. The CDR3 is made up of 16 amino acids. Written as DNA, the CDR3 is TGTGCCAGCAGCTGGCGACTAGCGGGGGGGCCTCAGACCCAGTACTTC. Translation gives CASSWRLAGGPQTQYF. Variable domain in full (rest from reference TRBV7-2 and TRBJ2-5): GAGVSQSPSNKVTEKGKDVELRCDPISGHTALYWYRQSLGQGLEFLIYFQGNSAPDKSGLPSDRFSAERTGGSVSTLTIQRTQQEDSAVYLCASSWRLAGGPQTQYFGPGTRLLVL.

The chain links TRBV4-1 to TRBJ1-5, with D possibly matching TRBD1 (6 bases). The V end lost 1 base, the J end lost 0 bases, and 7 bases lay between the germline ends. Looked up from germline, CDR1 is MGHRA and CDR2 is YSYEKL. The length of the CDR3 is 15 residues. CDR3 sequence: CASSQGDISNQPQHF. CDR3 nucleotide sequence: TGCGCCAGCAGCCAAGGGGACATTAGCAATCAGCCCCAGCATTTT.

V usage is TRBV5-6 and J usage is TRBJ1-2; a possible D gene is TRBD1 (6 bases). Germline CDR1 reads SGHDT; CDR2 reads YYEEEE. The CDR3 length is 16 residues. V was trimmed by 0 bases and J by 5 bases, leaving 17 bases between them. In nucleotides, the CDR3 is TGTGCCAGCAGCTTGGTAGCGCAGGGGCCTTGGTATGGCTACACCTTC. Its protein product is CASSLVAQGPWYGYTF.

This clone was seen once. This CDR3 is CASSFQGTEAFF. As DNA, the CDR3 is TGTGCCAGCAGTTTCCAAGGGACTGAAGCTTTCTTT. The genes are TRBV12-3 or TRBV12-4 and TRBJ1-1, with D hard to call. V lost 3 bases, J lost 5 bases, and 7 bases lay in between. This CDR3 region has 12 residues.

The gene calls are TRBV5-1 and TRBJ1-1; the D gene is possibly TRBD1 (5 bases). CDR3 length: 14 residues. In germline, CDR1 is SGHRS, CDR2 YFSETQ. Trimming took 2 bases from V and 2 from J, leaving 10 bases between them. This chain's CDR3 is CASSFRQHNTEAFF. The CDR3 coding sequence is TGCGCCAGCAGCTTTAGACAGCACAACACTGAAGCTTTCTTT.

Here the CDR3 DNA reads TGTGCCAGCAGTTTGTTCCGGGACAGGAAGATCATGAACACTGAAGCTTTCTTT. Amino acids: CASSLFRDRKIMNTEAFF. The V gene is TRBV6-2 or TRBV6-3, the J gene TRBJ1-1; 8 positions match TRBD1. The CDR3 is 18 residues long. V shed 4 bases, J shed 0 bases, and the junction held 13 bases outside the gene matches. Looked up from germline, CDR1 is MNHEY and CDR2 is SVGEGT.

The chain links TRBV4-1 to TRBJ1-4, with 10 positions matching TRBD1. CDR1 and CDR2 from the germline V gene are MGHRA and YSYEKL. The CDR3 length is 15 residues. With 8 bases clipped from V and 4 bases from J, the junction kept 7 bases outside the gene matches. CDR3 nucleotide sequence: TGCGCCAGCCGGGACAGGGGTGGAATTAATGAAAAACTGTTTTTT. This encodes CASRDRGGINEKLFF.

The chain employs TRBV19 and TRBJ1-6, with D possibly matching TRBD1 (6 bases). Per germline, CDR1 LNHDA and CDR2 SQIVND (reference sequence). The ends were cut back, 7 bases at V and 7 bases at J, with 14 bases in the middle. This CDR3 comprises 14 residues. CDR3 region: CASTPGGRNSPLHF. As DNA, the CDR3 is TGTGCCAGTACCCCGGGGGGCAGAAATTCACCCCTCCACTTT.

The CDR3 sequence is CASSLGQNEAFF. CDR3 nucleotides: TGTGCCAGCAGTTTAGGGCAGAATGAAGCTTTCTTT. The rearrangement uses TRBV12-3 or TRBV12-4 and TRBJ1-1; D is ambiguous. CDR3 length: 12 residues. The ends were cut back, 1 base at V and 7 bases at J, with 7 bases in the middle.

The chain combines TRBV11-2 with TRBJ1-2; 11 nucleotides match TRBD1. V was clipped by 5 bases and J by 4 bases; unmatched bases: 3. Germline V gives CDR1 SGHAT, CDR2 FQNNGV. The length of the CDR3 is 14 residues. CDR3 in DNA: TGTGCCAGCAGCATCGGACAGGGGGCCTATGGCTACACCTTC. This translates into CASSIGQGAYGYTF.

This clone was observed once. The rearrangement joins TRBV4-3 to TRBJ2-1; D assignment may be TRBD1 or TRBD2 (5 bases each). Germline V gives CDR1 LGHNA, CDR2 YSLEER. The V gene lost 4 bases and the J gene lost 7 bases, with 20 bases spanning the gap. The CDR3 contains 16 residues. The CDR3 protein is CASSPSPAGAVNEQFF. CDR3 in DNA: TGCGCCAGCAGCCCCAGCCCGGCCGGGGCGGTGAATGAGCAGTTCTTC.